This T cell receptor (beta chain) derives from a study of response to subunit inactivated influenza vaccine. This clonotype was detected many times. Its target is not known. TCRdb re-analysed the RT-PCR reads in MiXCR, keeping a single row per CDR3 protein. The table lists hundreds of thousands of distinct CDR3 sequences, around 13% of them singletons. Looked up from germline, CDR1 is GTSNPN and CDR2 is SVGIG (reference sequence). Trimming took 0 bases from V and 5 from J, leaving 14 bases between them. The CDR3 has 15 amino acids. Whole-study findings and limits: Every seasonal influenza vaccination brings in few new T cells, the authors suggested.

Sample: PBMCs from blood, taken 14 days before vaccination. The receptor was derived from a man in his fifties who received an inactivated influenza vaccine. The chain has TRBV30 and TRBJ2-1, with unresolved D. CDR3 nucleotides: TGTGCCTGGAGTGTACGTGGGTTGGCGCACAATGAGCAGTTCTTC. This codes for CAWSVRGLAHNEQFF.